The source of this T cell receptor (beta chain) is a study of blood T cells in healthy people across ages. Next came a second PCR, run for about 6 to 11 cycles, which used a sample-barcoded 5' primer along with a J-beta primer mix. TCRdb re-derived calls from the 5' RACE reads in MiXCR, one entry per CDR3 protein. The sample yields 850,000 to 1,100,000 distinct CDR3 sequences, around two fifths seen once. This clonotype was seen a handful of times. Input material: blood. The TCR sequence derives from a man between 18 and 29 years old in good health.

The CDR3 region is CAIRARVGSTDTQYF. The CDR3 region has the DNA TGTGCCATCAGGGCGCGGGTAGGGAGCACAGATACGCAGTATTTT. V usage is TRBV10-3 and J usage is TRBJ2-3, with a tentative D call TRBD2 (5 bases). V lost 6 bases and J 0 bases, leaving 13 bases between the germline ends. From germline, CDR1 is ENHRY and CDR2 SYGVKD. This CDR3 has 15 amino acids.